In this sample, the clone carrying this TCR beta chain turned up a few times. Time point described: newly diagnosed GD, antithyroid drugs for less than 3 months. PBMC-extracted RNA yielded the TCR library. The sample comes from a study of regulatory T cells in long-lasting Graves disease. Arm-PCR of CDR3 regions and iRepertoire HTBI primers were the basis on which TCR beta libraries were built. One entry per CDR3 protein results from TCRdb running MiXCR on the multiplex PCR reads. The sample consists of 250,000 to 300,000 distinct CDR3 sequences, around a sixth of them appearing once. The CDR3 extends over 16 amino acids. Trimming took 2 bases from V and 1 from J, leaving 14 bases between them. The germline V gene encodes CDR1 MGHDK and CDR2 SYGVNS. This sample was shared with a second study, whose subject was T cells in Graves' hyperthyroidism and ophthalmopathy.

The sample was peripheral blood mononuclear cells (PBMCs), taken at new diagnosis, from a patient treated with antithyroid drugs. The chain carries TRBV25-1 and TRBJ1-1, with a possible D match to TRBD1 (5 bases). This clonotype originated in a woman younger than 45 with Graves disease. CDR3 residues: CASSEMGGPKNTEAFF. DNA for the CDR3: TGTGCCAGCAGTGAAATGGGGGGACCGAAGAACACTGAAGCTTTCTTT.